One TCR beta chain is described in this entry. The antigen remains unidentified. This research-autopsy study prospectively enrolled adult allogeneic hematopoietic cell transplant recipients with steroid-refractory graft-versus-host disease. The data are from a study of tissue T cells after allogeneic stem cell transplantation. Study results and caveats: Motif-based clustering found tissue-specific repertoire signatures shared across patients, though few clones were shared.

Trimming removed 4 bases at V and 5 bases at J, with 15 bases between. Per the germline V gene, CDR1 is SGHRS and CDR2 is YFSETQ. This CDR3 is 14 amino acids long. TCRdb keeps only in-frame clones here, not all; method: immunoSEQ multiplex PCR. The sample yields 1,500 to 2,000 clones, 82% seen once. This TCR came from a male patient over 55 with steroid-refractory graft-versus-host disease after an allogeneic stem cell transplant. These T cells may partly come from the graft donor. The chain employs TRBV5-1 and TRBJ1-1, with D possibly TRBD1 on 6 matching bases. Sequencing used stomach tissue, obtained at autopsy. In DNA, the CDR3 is TGCGCCAGCAGCAAGGAGGGGGGCCAGACTGAAGCTTTCTTT. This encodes CASSKEGGQTEAFF.